This T cell receptor (beta chain) was obtained from a study of vaccination effects on CD4 cells after COVID-19. Across the whole study: Each participant received a vaccine that was either BNT162b2 or mRNA-1273, given as two doses. Study-level findings and limits: Cross-reaction with common cold coronaviruses was seen in only 1 of 255 vaccine-induced clones from healthy vaccinees.

The table came from immunoSEQ multiplex PCR; TCRdb's copy has only in-frame clones and leaves some out. The sample consists of roughly 41,000 clones, 66% of them appearing once. Ahead of sequencing, the ViraFEST assay grew antigen-specific CD4+ T cells using viral peptide pools. Researchers isolated CD4+ T cells once approximately eleven days of culture had elapsed. Vaccine recipients lacked prior SARS-CoV-2 infection and had negative nucleocapsid antibodies. Each culture had half its medium swapped for IL-2 medium on days 3 and 7. As regards this clone: Its antigen is unidentified.

The CDR3 sequence is 13 residues long. CDR1 is SGHRS, CDR2 YFSETQ, per germline. The germline V and J ends were trimmed by 3 bases and 5 bases, with 11 bases remaining between them. This chain uses TRBV5-1 with TRBJ2-5, with D maybe TRBD1 (5 bases). The sequence was obtained from a human donor who received a COVID-19 vaccine. Source: CD4+ T cells from PBMCs cultured with HCoV-OC43 spike peptides, taken before COVID-19 vaccination. Subset indicated: HCoV-OC43 spike overlapping peptide pool stimulation. The CDR3 DNA reads as TGCGCCAGCAGCTCCGACAGTGGGGAGACCCAGTACTTC. Translated: CASSSDSGETQYF. Using reference TRBV5-1 and TRBJ2-5 for the parts outside the CDR3, the full variable domain is KAGVTQTPRYLIKTRGQQVTLSCSPISGHRSVSWYQQTPGQGLQFLFEYFSETQRNKGNFPGRFSGRQFSNSRSEMNVSTLELGDSALYLCASSSDSGETQYFGPGTRLLVL.